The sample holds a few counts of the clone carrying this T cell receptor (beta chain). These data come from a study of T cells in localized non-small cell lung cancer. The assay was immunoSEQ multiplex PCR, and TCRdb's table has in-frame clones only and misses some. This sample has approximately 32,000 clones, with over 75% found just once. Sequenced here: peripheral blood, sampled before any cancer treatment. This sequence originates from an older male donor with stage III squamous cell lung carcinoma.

CDR3 coding DNA: TGTGCCACAGCAGGGGGTGGAGGAAGGGTAAATCAGCCCCAGCATTTT. Encoded protein: CATAGGGGRVNQPQHF. V usage is TRBV2 and J usage is TRBJ1-5; 7 positions agree with TRBD1. CDR3 size: 16 residues. The germline V gene has CDR1 SNHLY and CDR2 FYNNEI. The J segment lost 4 bases and the V segment lost 10 bases, leaving 16 bases of the junction unmatched.